Following are 23 T cell receptor beta chains from one sample sequenced in a study of T cell clonality in common variable immunodeficiency. TCRdb's copy holds only in-frame clones and misses some; the assay was immunoSEQ multiplex PCR. The sample includes 57,000 or so clones, none of them occurring once. Sequencing was carried out using peripheral blood mononuclear cells. These receptors were taken from a person aged 18 to 75 in good health.

This clone occurred many times. Read data end 3 residues before the CDR3 end; the end is taken from the germline J gene. The chain joins TRBV30 to TRBJ1-2; tentatively, D is TRBD1 (6 bases). The CDR3 loop spans 15 amino acids. With 3 bases removed from V and 4 bases from J, the gap between germline ends came to 18 bases. Per germline, CDR1 GTSNPN and CDR2 SVGIG (reference sequence). CDR3 in amino acids: CAWRREGGTIYGYTF. The CDR3 DNA, read in part, is TGTGCCTGGAGGAGGGAGGGGGGGACTATCTATGGC.

With regard to this clone: The read terminates 3 residues before the CDR3 end, so the remaining end is supplied by the germline J gene. V usage is TRBV10-2 and J usage is TRBJ2-7; D remains ambiguous. The CDR3 covers 11 residues. V lost 7 bases, J lost 2 bases, and 6 bases lay in between. CDR1 WSHSY and CDR2 SAAADI come from the germline V gene. Incomplete CDR3 DNA: TGCGCCAGCACCGCAGCCTACGAG. Encoded protein: CASTAAYE. The whole CDR3 protein is CASTAAYEQYF.

This clone was counted many times. The read ends 3 residues before the CDR3 terminus; that terminus is restored from the germline J gene. The chain has TRBV19 and TRBJ1-5, with 7 positions matching TRBD1. The CDR3 length is 17 residues. The germline CDR1 and CDR2 sequences are LNHDA and SQIVND (reference sequence). Unmatched junction bases numbered 10, after V lost 5 bases and J lost 0 bases. CDR3 in amino acids: CASSATGAGDSNQPQHF. Partial CDR3 DNA: TGTGCCAGTAGTGCCACAGGGGCCGGGGATAGCAATCAGCCC.

This clone was detected many times. The CDR3 extends 3 residues past the end of the read, so its final part is completed from the germline J gene. The chain joins TRBV19 to TRBJ2-7; maybe TRBD2 (5 bases). Germline V gene data show CDR1 as LNHDA and CDR2 as SQIVND (reference sequence). CDR3 length: 14 residues. The ends were cut back, 9 bases at V and 2 bases at J, with 17 bases in the middle. This CDR3 is CASQPDSLTYEQYF. The DNA read from the CDR3 is TGTGCCAGCCAGCCGGACTCGCTCACCTACGAG. Based on the CDR3 plus reference TRBV19 and TRBJ2-7, the full variable domain is DGGITQSPKYLFRKEGQNVTLSCEQNLNHDAMYWYRQDPGQGLRLIYYSQIVNDFQKGDIAEGYSVSREKKESFPLTVTSAQKNPTAFYLCASQPDSLTYEQYFGPGTRLTVT.

This clone was seen many times. The sequenced fragment ends 3 residues before the CDR3 boundary, so the rest is inferred from the germline J gene. The chain has TRBV12-3 or TRBV12-4 and TRBJ2-1; TRBD2 matches at 9 bases. Germline trimming cut 3 bases from V and 7 bases from J; bases unmatched to any gene: 4. The CDR3 sequence is 14 residues long. The CDR3 bases that were read are TGTGCCAGCAGTTTCGTAGGACTAGCGAATGAG. Its translation: CASSFVGLANE. From start to end, the CDR3 is CASSFVGLANEQFF.

This clone has at least ten counts. The DNA ends 3 residues before the CDR3 does, and the rest of the CDR3 is filled in from the germline J gene. The gene calls are TRBV6-2 or TRBV6-3 and TRBJ1-4; D is perhaps TRBD1 (5 bases). V was pared by 6 bases and J by 4 bases, with 12 bases between. The germline V gene encodes CDR1 MNHEY and CDR2 SVGEGT. The CDR3 consists of 14 residues. The CDR3 loop reads CASSFGHVNEKLFF. CDR3 DNA (partial): TGTGCCAGCAGCTTCGGACACGTTAATGAAAAA.

This clone was picked up many times. The read ends 3 residues shy of where the CDR3 ends; the end is completed using the germline J gene. The chain couples TRBV19 to TRBJ1-2; D call uncertain. V lost 4 bases, J lost 5 bases, and 11 bases lay in between. The CDR3 spans 13 residues. CDR1 LNHDA and CDR2 SQIVND come from the germline V gene (reference sequence). CDR3 bases read: TGTGCCAGTAGTACCGACGGGGAGTATGGC. It yields the protein CASSTDGEYG. The entire CDR3 sequence reads CASSTDGEYGYTF.

Ten or more counts support this clone. Read coverage stops 3 residues before the CDR3 terminus; the germline J gene supplies the remainder. The chain links TRBV28 to TRBJ1-6, with unresolved D. V was pared by 3 bases and J by 7 bases, with 19 bases between. The CDR3 totals 17 residues. Germline assignment: CDR1 MDHEN and CDR2 SYDVKM. The CDR3: CASSLAGEQYQNSPLHF. Incomplete CDR3 DNA: TGTGCCAGCAGTTTGGCCGGGGAACAATACCAGAATTCACCC.

This clone was seen many times. The DNA ends 3 residues before the CDR3 does, and the rest of the CDR3 is filled in from the germline J gene. The gene calls are TRBV5-5 and TRBJ2-7; 7 bases map to TRBD1. CDR1 and CDR2 (germline): SGHKS, YYEKEE (reference sequence). J was trimmed by 6 bases and V by 4 bases; bases with no gene match: 13. The CDR3 covers 15 residues. CDR3 in amino acids: CASSQGQLSLGEQYF. The CDR3 bases that were read are TGTGCCAGCAGCCAGGGACAGCTCTCGCTCGGCGAG.

This clone was recorded at least ten times. The CDR3 end lies 3 residues beyond the end of the read and is filled in from the germline J gene. The chain joins TRBV20-1 to TRBJ1-1; D may be TRBD1 (6 bases). There are 14 residues in the CDR3. Trimming took 6 bases from V and 0 from J, leaving 14 bases between them. Germline CDR1 and CDR2: DFQATT and SNEGSKA (reference sequence). Here the CDR3 reads CSAYATGVNTEAFF. The DNA read from the CDR3 is TGCAGTGCCTACGCGACAGGCGTGAACACTGAA.

This clone was observed at least ten times. The CDR3 extends 3 residues past the end of the read, so its final part is completed from the germline J gene. The genes are TRBV5-1 and TRBJ2-7; the match to TRBD2 covers 7 bases. Germline V CDR1 and CDR2: SGHRS, YFSETQ. This CDR3 has 15 amino acids. Trimming took 3 bases from V and 2 from J; bases not matched to a gene: 8. The part of the CDR3 DNA that was read is TGCGCCAGCAGCTGGTCTAGCGGCCCTACCTACGAG. Its protein is CASSWSSGPTYE. The CDR3 in full is CASSWSSGPTYEQYF. The full variable domain, in which reference TRBV5-1 and TRBJ2-7 provide the parts outside the CDR3, is KAGVTQTPRYLIKTRGQQVTLSCSPISGHRSVSWYQQTPGQGLQFLFEYFSETQRNKGNFPGRFSGRQFSNSRSEMNVSTLELGDSALYLCASSWSSGPTYEQYFGPGTRLTVT.

This clone was counted at least ten times. The read terminates 3 residues ahead of where the CDR3 ends, so the germline J gene completes it. This chain connects TRBV6-1 to TRBJ2-5; D not resolved. Looked up from germline, CDR1 is MNHNS and CDR2 is SASEGT. CDR3 size: 13 residues. Trimming removed 4 bases from V and 5 bases from J, with 11 bases in between. CDR3 bases read: TGTGCCAGCAGTGCACGTGGGCTGGAGACC. It codes for CASSARGLET. The CDR3 reads in full as CASSARGLETQYF.

This clone appeared many times. The read terminates 3 residues ahead of where the CDR3 ends, so the germline J gene completes it. The chain is built from TRBV12-5 and TRBJ2-3; 8 bases are a match to TRBD2. The germline gives CDR1 LGHNT, CDR2 FRNRAP. The trim removed 5 bases at V and 6 bases at J, leaving 13 bases unmatched. This CDR3 spans 16 amino acids. The CDR3 is CASGRPGTSLVDTQYF. Partial CDR3 DNA: TGTGCTAGTGGTCGCCCCGGGACTAGTCTGGTGGATACG.

This clone was found many times. The read stops 3 residues short of the end of the CDR3; the missing end is completed from the germline J gene. The J gene is TRBJ2-4, the V gene TRBV19; TRBD1 matches 9 bases. The ends lost 3 bases at V and 7 bases at J; junction bases unmatched: 4. CDR1 is LNHDA, CDR2 SQIVND, per germline (reference sequence). This CDR3 contains 14 residues. Here the CDR3 reads CASSIWDRANIQYF. The sequenced CDR3 bases are TGTGCCAGTAGTATCTGGGACAGGGCTAACATT.

This clone was observed many times. The missing CDR3 end, 3 residues past where the read stops, is filled in from the germline J gene. J is TRBJ2-3 and V is TRBV5-1; 13 bases fit TRBD2. The CDR3 contains 17 residues. Per germline, CDR1 SGHRS and CDR2 YFSETQ. After removal of 2 bases from V and 6 bases from J, the junction contained 9 bases not matched to a gene. CDR3 sequence reads: CASSLGVLAGGPDTQYF. CDR3 DNA, as far as it was read: TGCGCCAGCAGCTTAGGGGTACTAGCGGGAGGGCCTGATACG.

This clone was detected many times. Read data end 3 residues before the CDR3 end; the end is taken from the germline J gene. This sequence joins TRBV7-6 and TRBJ2-2; 8 bases are shared with TRBD2. This CDR3 contains 18 residues. The V segment lost 1 base and the J segment 1 base; nucleotides outside the gene matches: 8. The germline V gene has CDR1 SGHVS and CDR2 FNYEAQ. The DNA read from the CDR3 is TGTGCCAGCAGCTTAGAACGGGCGGGAGGACTGAACACCGGGGAG. Translating it yields CASSLERAGGLNTGE. The entire CDR3 sequence reads CASSLERAGGLNTGELFF.

This clone appeared many times. The sequence runs out 3 residues before the end of the CDR3; the remainder is reconstructed from the germline J gene. The chain carries TRBV9 and TRBJ1-1, with D maybe TRBD1 (6 bases). This CDR3 comprises 17 residues. Germline V gene data show CDR1 as SGDLS and CDR2 as YYNGEE. V was trimmed by 5 bases and J by 6 bases, leaving 26 bases between them. CDR3 loop: CASSPLGLNSEGAEAFF. CDR3 DNA (partial): TGTGCCAGCAGTCCCTTGGGGCTTAATTCGGAGGGGGCTGAA.

This clone was counted many times. The DNA read from the CDR3 is TGTGCCAGCTCACCAGACAGGTTCTCATACAATGAG. Its protein is CASSPDRFSYNE. The entire CDR3 protein reads CASSPDRFSYNEQFF. The chain employs TRBV18 and TRBJ2-1, with D perhaps matching TRBD1 (6 bases). The CDR3 goes on 3 residues after the read ends, and that part is filled in from the germline J gene. The V end was cut by 2 bases, the J end by 4 bases, with 12 bases between. CDR3 length: 15 residues. Germline V CDR1 and CDR2: KGHSH, LQKENI.

This clone was counted ten times or more. The CDR3 is cut off 3 residues early in the read; its end comes from the germline J gene. This chain uses TRBV14 with TRBJ1-2; TRBD1 might be the D (5 bases). CDR1 and CDR2 (germline): SGHDN, FVKESK. CDR3 size: 14 residues. V was trimmed by 4 bases and J by 3 bases, leaving 12 bases between them. Partial CDR3 DNA: TGTGCCAGCAGCCTCGCCCAGGGAGACTATGGC. Protein: CASSLAQGDYG. The complete CDR3 protein is CASSLAQGDYGYTF.

As regards this clone: Read data end 3 residues before the CDR3 end; the end is taken from the germline J gene. The chain is built from TRBV18 and TRBJ2-3, with 7 bases identical to TRBD2. The germline gives CDR1 KGHSH, CDR2 LQKENI. The CDR3 totals 15 residues. Losses at the gene ends were 6 bases for V and 3 bases for J; bases not matched to a gene: 9. The CDR3 protein is CASSDKRGRTDTQYF. Incomplete CDR3 DNA: TGTGCCAGCTCCGACAAGCGGGGAAGGACAGATACG.

In regard to this clone: From the germline J gene comes the end of the CDR3, since the read stops 3 residues before it. The genes are TRBV5-1 and TRBJ2-7, with TRBD2 matching over 9 bases. J gave up 4 bases and V 0 bases, and 2 bases lay outside the gene matches. In germline, CDR1 is SGHRS, CDR2 YFSETQ. The CDR3 extends over 14 amino acids. CDR3 region: CASSLASGGYEQYF. The part of the CDR3 DNA that was read is TGCGCCAGCAGCTTGGCGAGCGGGGGGTACGAG. The full variable domain, in which reference TRBV5-1 and TRBJ2-7 provide the parts outside the CDR3, is KAGVTQTPRYLIKTRGQQVTLSCSPISGHRSVSWYQQTPGQGLQFLFEYFSETQRNKGNFPGRFSGRQFSNSRSEMNVSTLELGDSALYLCASSLASGGYEQYFGPGTRLTVT.

About this clone: The read comes to an end 3 residues before the CDR3 does, leaving the germline J gene to fill in the end. The chain has TRBV5-1 and TRBJ2-5; 7 positions agree with TRBD2. The CDR3 consists of 15 residues. With V trimmed by 1 base and J by 3 bases, 6 bases remained unmatched. Per germline, CDR1 SGHRS and CDR2 YFSETQ. CDR3 bases read: TGCGCCAGCAGCTTGCTGGGTACTAGCGAAGAGACC. It codes for CASSLLGTSEET. The whole CDR3 sequence is CASSLLGTSEETQYF.

This clone was counted at least ten times. The CDR3 end is not reached by the read, which stops 3 residues before it; the germline J gene fills it in. The chain has TRBV6-2 or TRBV6-3 and TRBJ2-1, with 8 bases matching TRBD2. Germline V lookup: CDR1 MNHEY, CDR2 SVGEGT. J was trimmed by 9 bases and V by 4 bases; bases with no gene match: 11. The CDR3 covers 15 residues. The CDR3 reads CASSSSGSRIGEQFF. The covered CDR3 bases are TGTGCCAGCAGTTCCAGCGGGAGTAGGATCGGTGAG.